What follows describes a single T cell receptor (beta chain). The data are from a study of blood T cell repertoires in COVID-19. The wider study: Sites across the United States, Italy and Spain contributed samples from acute and convalescent COVID-19.

Germline V gene sequence: CDR1 MNHEY, CDR2 SVGAGI. V gave up 7 bases and J gave up 10 bases, with 14 bases separating them. CDR3 length equals 12 residues. Assay used: immunoSEQ multiplex PCR; TCRdb lists only in-frame clones, some missing. This sample has under 250,000 clones, with around nine tenths found just once. The source material was peripheral blood. The V call is TRBV6-5, the J call TRBJ1-5; maybe TRBD1 (5 bases). The clonotype was recovered from a man aged 55-75 years with COVID-19, enrolled during active disease. CDR3 residues: CASMAGTGPQHF. The DNA of the CDR3 is TGTGCCAGCATGGCGGGGACTGGCCCCCAGCATTTT.